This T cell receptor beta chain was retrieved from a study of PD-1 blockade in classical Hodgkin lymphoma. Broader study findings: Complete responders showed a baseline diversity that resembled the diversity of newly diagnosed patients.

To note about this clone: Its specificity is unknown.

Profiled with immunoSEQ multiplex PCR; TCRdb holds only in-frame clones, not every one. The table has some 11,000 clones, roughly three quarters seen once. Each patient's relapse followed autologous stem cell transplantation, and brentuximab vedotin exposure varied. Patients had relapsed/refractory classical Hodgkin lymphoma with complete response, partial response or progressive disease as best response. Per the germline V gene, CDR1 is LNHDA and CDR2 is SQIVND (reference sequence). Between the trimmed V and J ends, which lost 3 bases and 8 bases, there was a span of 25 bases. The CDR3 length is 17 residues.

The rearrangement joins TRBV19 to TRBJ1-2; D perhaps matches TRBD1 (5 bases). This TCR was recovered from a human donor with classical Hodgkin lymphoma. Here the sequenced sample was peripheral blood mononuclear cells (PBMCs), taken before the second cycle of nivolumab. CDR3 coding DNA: TGTGCCAGTAGTATCCCCTCCGGGACGGCCTCCGCTGGGGGCTACACCTTC. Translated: CASSIPSGTASAGGYTF.